Presented here are 26 T cell receptor beta chains from one specimen sequenced in a study of T cell repertoires in cytomegalovirus infection. TCRdb analysed the reads with MiXCR anew, one entry per CDR3 protein. The sample lists approximately 150,000 distinct CDR3 sequences, about a fifth seen once, with under 30% in the top ten. No antigens are known for them. The sequencing here drew on CD8+ T cells from cultured PBMCs, taken from culture after CMV antigen stimulation. These receptors all come from a human donor in good health (CMV status not recorded). Some clones in this sample may be carry-over from other donors' samples.

The chain uses TRBV6-2 or TRBV6-3 and TRBJ2-3; either TRBD1 or TRBD2 may supply D (5 bases each). Per the germline V gene, CDR1 is MNHEY and CDR2 is SVGEGT. Trimming shortened V by 0 bases and J by 3 bases, and 19 bases separated the two germline ends. The CDR3 is 18 amino acids. CDR3 sequence reads: CASSYSSPGRWGTDTQYF. The CDR3 coding sequence is TGTGCCAGCAGTTACTCAAGCCCGGGACGGTGGGGGACAGATACGCAGTATTTT.

This clonotype was observed at least ten times. This chain uses TRBV10-3 with TRBJ1-2; 8 bases agree with TRBD1. CDR3 size: 13 residues. Germline CDR1 reads ENHRY; CDR2 reads SYGVKD. Trimming at V came to 6 bases and at J to 3 bases, leaving 3 bases not matched to a gene. For the CDR3, the DNA is TGTGCCATCAGGGAGACAGGGGACTATGGCTACACCTTC. This encodes CAIRETGDYGYTF.

J is TRBJ1-1 and V is TRBV6-2 or TRBV6-3; a weak D match, TRBD1 (5 bases). The CDR3 loop spans 15 amino acids. Trimming left V 0 bases short and J 1 base short, with 9 bases between. Germline V lookup: CDR1 MNHEY, CDR2 SVGEGT. The CDR3 region has the DNA TGTGCCAGCAGTTACTCGCGGACACCGAACACTGAAGCTTTCTTT. It is translated as CASSYSRTPNTEAFF.

This clonotype showed up many times. This chain links TRBV5-5 with TRBJ2-3; perhaps TRBD2 as D (7 bases). Per germline, CDR1 SGHKS and CDR2 YYEKEE (reference sequence). The CDR3 runs to 16 residues. V was trimmed by 2 bases and J by 0 bases, leaving 13 bases between them. The CDR3 bases are TGTGCCAGCAGCTTCCAGGGAGGGGGGAGCACAGATACGCAGTATTTT. Translated: CASSFQGGGSTDTQYF.

This clonotype was seen a few times. The J gene is TRBJ1-5, the V gene TRBV20-1; 7 nucleotides match TRBD1. Germline assignment: CDR1 DFQATT and CDR2 SNEGSKA (reference sequence). With 0 bases clipped from V and 7 bases from J, the junction kept 6 bases outside the gene matches. The CDR3 extends over 14 amino acids. CDR3 amino acids: CSARDRQGGQPQHF. Here the CDR3 DNA reads TGCAGTGCTAGAGACAGACAGGGCGGGCAGCCCCAGCATTTT.

The J gene is TRBJ1-2, the V gene TRBV7-8; the match to TRBD1 covers 9 bases. The V and J ends lost 2 bases and 5 bases, in that order; junction bases with no gene match: 6. The CDR3 has 15 amino acids. CDR1 SGHVS and CDR2 FQNEAQ come from the germline V gene. The CDR3 protein is CASSLTGGGGYGYTF. CDR3 DNA sequence: TGTGCCAGCAGCTTAACAGGGGGCGGGGGGTATGGCTACACCTTC. Filled out from reference TRBV7-8 and TRBJ1-2, the complete variable domain reads GAGVSQSPRYKVAKRGQDVALRCDPISGHVSLFWYQQALGQGPEFLTYFQNEAQLDKSGLPSDRFFAERPEGSVSTLKIQRTQQEDSAVYLCASSLTGGGGYGYTFGSGTRLTVV.

This clonotype has more than one count but fewer than ten. The chain links TRBV20-1 to TRBJ2-5; D might be TRBD2 (6 bases). The CDR3 runs 13 residues. V shed 2 bases and J shed 3 bases, with 10 bases lying between them. Germline V CDR1 and CDR2: DFQATT, SNEGSKA (reference sequence). The CDR3 here is CSARQRAEETQYF. In nucleotides, the CDR3 is TGCAGTGCTAGACAGCGGGCCGAAGAGACCCAGTACTTC.

V gene TRBV6-5 combines with J gene TRBJ1-4; D is perhaps TRBD1 (6 bases). Per germline, CDR1 MNHEY and CDR2 SVGAGI. This CDR3 comprises 14 residues. V was clipped by 9 bases and J by 7 bases, with 18 bases between them. This CDR3 reads CASQSTGASEKLFF. In DNA form, the CDR3 reads TGTGCCAGTCAGTCGACAGGAGCAAGTGAAAAACTGTTTTTT.

The CDR3 sequence is CASSLDRGLIYEQYF. The DNA for the CDR3 is TGTGCCAGCAGCTTGGACAGGGGGCTAATCTACGAGCAGTACTTC. The chain couples TRBV7-6 to TRBJ2-7; 11 bases fit TRBD1. V lost 3 bases, J lost 3 bases, and 4 bases stayed unmatched. The CDR3 is 15 amino acids. The germline V gene encodes CDR1 SGHVS and CDR2 FNYEAQ.

This clonotype was counted at least ten times. This chain connects TRBV7-8 to TRBJ1-2; D is possibly TRBD1 (6 bases). The CDR3 is made up of 16 amino acids. Trimming shortened V by 1 base and J by 4 bases, and 16 bases separated the two germline ends. The germline gives CDR1 SGHVS, CDR2 FQNEAQ. The CDR3 sequence: CASSLELGQRIYGYTF. The CDR3 DNA sequence: TGTGCCAGCAGCTTAGAGCTCGGACAGAGAATCTATGGCTACACCTTC.

The CDR3 bases are TGTGCCAGCAGCCTAAACCTAAATTCACCCCTCCACTTT. Translated: CASSLNLNSPLHF. The J gene is TRBJ1-6, the V gene TRBV7-2; D unresolved. CDR1 SGHTA and CDR2 FQGNSA come from the germline V gene. The CDR3 totals 13 residues. Trimming removed 5 bases from V and 7 bases from J, with 9 bases in between.

This chain connects TRBV20-1 to TRBJ1-4; D is unclear. Trimming cost V 3 bases and J 5 bases, with 10 bases left between them. Germline lookup yields CDR1 DFQATT and CDR2 SNEGSKA (reference sequence). The CDR3 length is 13 residues. Here the CDR3 DNA reads TGCAGTGCTAGTCCTATAGCGAATGAAAAACTGTTTTTT. Amino acid sequence: CSASPIANEKLFF.

The chain has TRBV7-3 and TRBJ2-7, with D possibly being TRBD1 or TRBD2 (5 bases each). Germline CDR1 and CDR2: SGHTA and FQGTGA. The V end was cut by 2 bases, the J end by 3 bases, with 11 bases between. This CDR3 is built from 14 residues. CDR3 nucleotide sequence: TGTGCCAGCAGCTTAGACGGGGCCGGCTACGAGCAGTACTTC. It yields the protein CASSLDGAGYEQYF.

The rearrangement joins TRBV6-4 to TRBJ2-4; D ambiguous. Per germline, CDR1 MRHNA and CDR2 SNTAGT. The CDR3 totals 19 residues. Trimming pared 5 bases from V and 0 bases from J, leaving 23 bases between. The CDR3 DNA reads TGTGCCAGCAGTTTCCACCGCCGGCGGATCCCTCTAGCCAAAAACATTCAGTACTTC. Residues: CASSFHRRRIPLAKNIQYF.

V usage is TRBV6-2 or TRBV6-3 and J usage is TRBJ2-1; the match to TRBD1 covers 10 bases. J lost 8 bases, V lost 6 bases, and 7 bases had no gene match. This CDR3 has 14 amino acids. Germline CDR1 MNHEY, CDR2 SVGEGT. The CDR3: CASSWDRGGDEQFF. The CDR3 region has the DNA TGTGCCAGCAGCTGGGACAGGGGAGGGGATGAGCAGTTCTTC.

This clonotype turned up a few times. The gene calls are TRBV7-2 and TRBJ2-1; 11 bases match TRBD2. In germline, CDR1 is SGHTA, CDR2 FQGNSA. The CDR3 runs to 16 residues. With V trimmed by 6 bases and J by 5 bases, 9 bases remained unmatched. CDR3 nucleotide sequence: TGTGCCAGCAGAGGCACTAGCGGGGGTGTACACAATGAGCAGTTCTTC. It translates to CASRGTSGGVHNEQFF.

This chain connects TRBV19 to TRBJ2-5, with TRBD2 matching 7 bases. V was pared by 2 bases and J by 3 bases, with 3 bases of the junction left unmatched. The CDR3 runs to 14 residues. CDR1 and CDR2 (germline): LNHDA, SQIVND (reference sequence). The DNA for the CDR3 is TGTGCCAGTAGTATATTTCTAGCGGAAGAGACCCAGTACTTC. Translating gives CASSIFLAEETQYF.

The rearrangement links TRBV19 to TRBJ1-5; a weak D match, TRBD1 (5 bases). The CDR3 consists of 16 residues. The V end lost 5 bases, the J end lost 0 bases, and 14 bases lay between the germline ends. From germline, CDR1 is LNHDA and CDR2 SQIVND (reference sequence). CDR3 bases: TGTGCCAGTAGTCCCCAGACAGTTTATAGCAATCAGCCCCAGCATTTT. It yields the protein CASSPQTVYSNQPQHF.

This clonotype appeared many times. The chain carries TRBV28 and TRBJ2-1; possible D gene TRBD2, 5 bases. The V gene's germline CDR1 is MDHEN and CDR2 SYDVKM. V lost 5 bases and J 9 bases, leaving 11 bases between the germline ends. CDR3 size: 12 residues. CDR3 bases: TGTGCCAGCAGTGCTATCGCGGGTGAGCAGTTCTTC. Protein product: CASSAIAGEQFF.

This sequence joins TRBV7-8 and TRBJ2-7; TRBD1 aligns across 9 bases. Per germline, CDR1 SGHVS and CDR2 FQNEAQ. Trimming took 5 bases from V and 1 from J; bases not matched to a gene: 9. The CDR3 is 16 residues long. CDR3 residues: CASSPRTGAQSYEQYF. The CDR3 DNA follows: TGTGCCAGCAGCCCGCGGACAGGGGCCCAATCCTACGAGCAGTACTTC.

In its sample, this clonotype was seen a few times. This chain links TRBV7-2 with TRBJ1-1; maybe TRBD1 (5 bases). V lost 7 bases and J lost 1, with 13 bases in between. Germline CDR1 reads SGHTA; CDR2 reads FQGNSA. There are 14 residues in the CDR3. The CDR3 sequence: CASTPGLSNTEAFF. The CDR3 DNA is TGTGCCAGCACCCCGGGACTCTCGAACACTGAAGCTTTCTTT.

This clonotype was counted a few times. The chain recombines TRBV4-1 with TRBJ2-1, with 10 positions matching TRBD2. The length of the CDR3 is 17 residues. Germline assignment: CDR1 MGHRA and CDR2 YSYEKL. The ends lost 0 bases at V and 7 bases at J; junction bases unmatched: 9. CDR3 residues: CASSQDPSGGAVNEQFF. The DNA of the CDR3 is TGCGCCAGCAGCCAAGATCCGAGCGGGGGGGCCGTGAATGAGCAGTTCTTC.

In its sample, this clonotype was seen a few times. This sequence joins TRBV7-2 and TRBJ1-5, with D hard to call. CDR1 and CDR2 from the germline V gene are SGHTA and FQGNSA. This CDR3 has 14 amino acids. V dropped 1 base and J dropped 4 bases, with 8 bases sitting between them. This CDR3 is CASSLGIGNQPQHF. The CDR3 region has the DNA TGTGCCAGCAGCTTAGGCATCGGGAATCAGCCCCAGCATTTT.

This clonotype was found a few times. The rearrangement uses TRBV7-9 and TRBJ2-7; tentative D call: TRBD2 (6 bases). Trimming stripped 4 bases from V and 2 bases from J, with 18 bases between. Germline assignment: CDR1 SEHNR and CDR2 FQNEAQ (reference sequence). The CDR3 runs to 16 residues. In DNA, the CDR3 is TGTGCCAGCAGCTCGCCCGGTAGCGGTACTACCTACGAGCAGTACTTC. Its protein is CASSSPGSGTTYEQYF.

The chain links TRBV19 to TRBJ1-4; 7 bases fit TRBD1. J lost 5 bases, V lost 3 bases, and 6 bases had no gene match. The CDR3 has 15 amino acids. The germline V gene has CDR1 LNHDA and CDR2 SQIVND (reference sequence). In DNA, the CDR3 is TGTGCCAGTAGTATGCGGGACAGCGTAAATGAAAAACTGTTTTTT. Translated, it gives CASSMRDSVNEKLFF. The variable domain in full, with the rest retrieved from reference TRBV19 and TRBJ1-4, is DGGITQSPKYLFRKEGQNVTLSCEQNLNHDAMYWYRQDPGQGLRLIYYSQIVNDFQKGDIAEGYSVSREKKESFPLTVTSAQKNPTAFYLCASSMRDSVNEKLFFGSGTQLSVL.

This clonotype was counted a few times. The V call is TRBV2, the J call TRBJ2-1; TRBD2 agrees at 8 bases. The germline V gene has CDR1 SNHLY and CDR2 FYNNEI. The V gene end was trimmed by 2 bases and the J gene end by 2 bases; junction bases not matched to a gene: 14. The CDR3 is 19 residues long. As DNA, the CDR3 is TGTGCCAGCAGTGAAAGCAGTTTGTTATACGGGGGGGCCTACAATGAGCAGTTCTTC. This sequence encodes CASSESSLLYGGAYNEQFF.